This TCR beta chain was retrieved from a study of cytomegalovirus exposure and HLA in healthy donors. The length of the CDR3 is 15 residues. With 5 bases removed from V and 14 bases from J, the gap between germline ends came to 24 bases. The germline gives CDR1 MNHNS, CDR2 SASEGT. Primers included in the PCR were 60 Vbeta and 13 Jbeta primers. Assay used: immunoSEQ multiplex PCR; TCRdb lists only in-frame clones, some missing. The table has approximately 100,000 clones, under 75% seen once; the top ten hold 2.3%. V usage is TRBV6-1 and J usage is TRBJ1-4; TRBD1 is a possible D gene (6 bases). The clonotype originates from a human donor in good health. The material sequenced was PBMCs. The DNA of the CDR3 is TGTGCCAGCAGTCCACAAGGGGCGGCTCCCCAGGGGCTGTTTTTT. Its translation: CASSPQGAAPQGLFF.